Listed below are T cell receptor beta chains from one sample, sequenced in a study of cytomegalovirus exposure and HLA in healthy donors. Profiled with immunoSEQ multiplex PCR; TCRdb holds only in-frame clones, not every one. Of approximately 140,000 clones in the sample, approximately 82% were seen once. The sample was PBMCs. These receptors were collected from a man aged 45-65 years in good health and CMV-seronegative. CDR3s include the opening cysteine and the closing phenylalanine or tryptophan. The D gene is left open where the match is weak. A clone size is listed for some rows: how often the clone was seen (once, few, many), or a class if it is expanded.

NA	TRBJ1-1	TRBV27	16	TRBD1	TGTGCCAGCAGTTTAGGGACAGGGGGCTTTGACACTGAAGCTTTCTTT	CASSLGTGGFDTEAFF
once	TRBJ2-7	TRBV6-5	15	TRBD1	TGTGCCAGCAGTTACTCGACAGGGACCACCTACGAGCAGTACTTC	CASSYSTGTTYEQYF
few	TRBJ1-1	TRBV7-6	13	TRBD1	TGTGCCAGCAGCTCCGTACTTGAGGGGGCAGCTTTCTTT	CASSSVLEGAAFF
NA	TRBJ2-7	TRBV19	18	TRBD2	TGTGCCAGTAGTATAGGTACGGGGCTAGCGGGGGGGCCCTACGAGCAGTACTTC	CASSIGTGLAGGPYEQYF
few	TRBJ1-5	TRBV6-5	15	TRBD1	TGTGCCAGCAGTATGAGGACAGGGATCGATCAGCCCCAGCATTTT	CASSMRTGIDQPQHF
once	TRBJ2-7	TRBV5-4	18	TRBD2	TGTGCCAGCAGCGTGGGACTAGCGGGGGCCGCCCGTCGGTACGAGCAGTACTTC	CASSVGLAGAARRYEQYF
NA	TRBJ2-5	TRBV5-1	13	NA	TGCGCCAGCAGCCTGATGGGAGAGGAGACCCAGTACTTC	CASSLMGEETQYF
once	TRBJ2-7	TRBV19	15	TRBD2	TGTGCCAGTAGTAAGGGACTAGCGCCAACCTACGAGCAGTACTTC	CASSKGLAPTYEQYF
NA	TRBJ2-3	TRBV30	15	NA	TGTGCCTGGAGTGCAGGGGAACTGCTCACAGATACGCAGTATTTT	CAWSAGELLTDTQYF
few	TRBJ2-2	TRBV27	13	NA	TGTGCCAGCAGTTTAGGGGGGACCGGGGAGCTGTTTTTT	CASSLGGTGELFF
NA	TRBJ1-2	TRBV12-5	20	NA	TGTGCTAGTGGTTTGCTCCAATCCCCGTCCCGTTCGTGGGGGCGTTCTGGCTACACCTTC	CASGLLQSPSRSWGRSGYTF
NA	TRBJ1-2	TRBV2	14	NA	TGTGCCAGCAGTGCTACGACAGTTAACTATGGCTACACCTTC	CASSATTVNYGYTF
NA	TRBJ2-1	TRBV5-6	16	NA	TGTGCCAGCAGCCCGGCGGTGGGGGGTCTCAATGATGAGCAGTTCTTC	CASSPAVGGLNDEQFF
few	TRBJ2-7	TRBV7-9	17	TRBD2	TGTGCCAGCAGCTTATTGGTCGGGGGCGGGGGGGACTACGAGCAGTACTTC	CASSLLVGGGGDYEQYF
NA	TRBJ2-7	TRBV7-9	12	NA	TGTGCCAGCAGCATGTCGGTCTACGAGCAGTACTTC	CASSMSVYEQYF
NA	TRBJ2-3	TRBV5-1	14	NA	TGCGCCAGCAGCCCACTCGGGTCGGCGGATACGCAGTATTTT	CASSPLGSADTQYF
NA	TRBJ2-1	TRBV25-1	16	TRBD2	TGTGCCAGCAGTGACGCAAGACTAGCGGGTGTGAATGAGCAGTTCTTC	CASSDARLAGVNEQFF
NA	TRBJ2-7	TRBV6-1	14	NA	TGTGCCAGCAGTGAATCGCCAGGGGACTACGAGCAGTACTTC	CASSESPGDYEQYF
NA	TRBJ2-5	TRBV9	14	NA	TGTGCCAGCAGCGTAGTGAGGGCCCGGCTGACCCAGTACTTC	CASSVVRARLTQYF
NA	TRBJ2-5	TRBV7-9	14	TRBD1	TGTGCCAGCAGCTTCACAGGGGGCCAAGAGACCCAGTACTTC	CASSFTGGQETQYF
NA	TRBJ1-1	TRBV19	12	NA	TGTGCCAGTACGGGGGTACCCACTGAAGCTTTCTTT	CASTGVPTEAFF
NA	TRBJ1-2	TRBV12-1	15	NA	TGTGCCAGCAGCTTCCAGGCCACAGGGACCTATGGCTACACCTTC	CASSFQATGTYGYTF
NA	TRBJ1-3	TRBV5-1	16	NA	TGCGCCAGCAGCCCCGGAGGTTCACTCTCTGGAAACACCATATATTTT	CASSPGGSLSGNTIYF
NA	TRBJ2-5	TRBV14	19	NA	TGTGCCAGCAGCCAAGAGGGGGCGGGCGAACCAGTATACCAAGAGACCCAGTACTTC	CASSQEGAGEPVYQETQYF
NA	TRBJ2-7	TRBV2	13	TRBD1	TGTGCCAGCAGTGACACAGGGGATTACGAGCAGTACTTC	CASSDTGDYEQYF